Listed below are T cell receptor beta chains from one sample, sequenced in a study of technical replicates of blood from a handful of donors. Produced via immunoSEQ multiplex PCR; TCRdb's table is partial and in-frame only. This sample has about 73,000 clones, with 93% found just once. Source material: T cells isolated from PBMCs. These receptors originate from a human donor in good health. The CDR3 runs from the conserved cysteine through the conserved F or W. D genes are given only for firm matches. Clone size is not always given. Where it is, it says once, few, many or a class for expanded clones.

d_call: -
clone_size: -
v_call: TRBV14
j_call: TRBJ1-4
cdr3_nt: TGTGCCAGCAGCCAGTTATTCGCAGGGAATGAAAAACTGTTTTTT
cdr3_aa: CASSQLFAGNEKLFF

d_call: -
clone_size: -
v_call: TRBV6-4
j_call: TRBJ1-1
cdr3_nt: TGTGCCAGCAGTGAGGCCGGAGGCACTGAAGCTTTCTTT
cdr3_aa: CASSEAGGTEAFF

d_call: TRBD2
clone_size: -
v_call: TRBV2
j_call: TRBJ2-7
cdr3_nt: TGTGCCAGCAAATGGGGAGCGGGGGGAAAGGGCTCCTACGAGCAGTACTTC
cdr3_aa: CASKWGAGGKGSYEQYF

d_call: -
clone_size: -
v_call: TRBV7-8
j_call: TRBJ2-2
cdr3_nt: TGTGCCAGCAGCTTAGCGCGAGACACCGGGGAGCTGTTTTTT
cdr3_aa: CASSLARDTGELFF

d_call: -
clone_size: -
v_call: TRBV9
j_call: TRBJ2-6
cdr3_nt: TGTGCCAGCAGCGTAGGGGGGCGTGGGGCCAACGTCCTGACTTTC
cdr3_aa: CASSVGGRGANVLTF

d_call: TRBD1
clone_size: -
v_call: TRBV5-4
j_call: TRBJ2-7
cdr3_nt: TGTGCCAGCAGGAGACAGGGGCAATACGAGCAGTACTTC
cdr3_aa: CASRRQGQYEQYF

d_call: TRBD1
clone_size: -
v_call: TRBV6-6
j_call: TRBJ1-5
cdr3_nt: TGTGCCAGCAGAGGGACAGATTTTAGCAATCAGCCCCAGCATTTT
cdr3_aa: CASRGTDFSNQPQHF

d_call: TRBD1
clone_size: -
v_call: TRBV7-8
j_call: TRBJ1-3
cdr3_nt: TGTGCCAGCAGCCCCCGGACAGGGCAGAGCTCTGGAAACACCATATATTTT
cdr3_aa: CASSPRTGQSSGNTIYF

d_call: TRBD2
clone_size: -
v_call: TRBV5-1
j_call: TRBJ2-3
cdr3_nt: TGCGCCAGCAAATATAAGGCTAGCGGGGCTAGCACAGATACGCAGTATTTT
cdr3_aa: CASKYKASGASTDTQYF

d_call: TRBD1
clone_size: -
v_call: TRBV27
j_call: TRBJ2-7
cdr3_nt: TGTGCCAGCAAGTCCCCCGGCCGAACAGGGGGCTCCTACGAGCAGTACTTC
cdr3_aa: CASKSPGRTGGSYEQYF

d_call: -
clone_size: -
v_call: TRBV10-1
j_call: TRBJ2-1
cdr3_nt: TGCGCCAGCAGTGAACTACCGGGTGGCAATGAGCAGTTCTTC
cdr3_aa: CASSELPGGNEQFF

d_call: TRBD2
clone_size: once
v_call: TRBV6-5
j_call: TRBJ2-7
cdr3_nt: TGTGCCAGCAGGCCGGGACTAGGAGGTTTCGAGCAGTACTTC
cdr3_aa: CASRPGLGGFEQYF

d_call: TRBD1
clone_size: -
v_call: TRBV6-5
j_call: TRBJ1-3
cdr3_nt: TGTGCCAGCAGTTACTCCGCAGGGGGTGGTGGAAACACCATATATTTT
cdr3_aa: CASSYSAGGGGNTIYF

d_call: -
clone_size: -
v_call: TRBV5-1
j_call: TRBJ2-7
cdr3_nt: TGCGCCAGCAGCGCCCTAGAGGCGGGCTACGAGCAGTACTTC
cdr3_aa: CASSALEAGYEQYF

d_call: -
clone_size: -
v_call: TRBV7-2
j_call: TRBJ1-4
cdr3_nt: TGTGCCAGCAGCTTAAGTGGTGGGAGGGCCCGAGAAAAACTGTTTTTT
cdr3_aa: CASSLSGGRAREKLFF

d_call: TRBD1
clone_size: -
v_call: TRBV28
j_call: TRBJ2-7
cdr3_nt: TGTGCCAGCAGTTTACCCACCGGACAGGGCTACGCCTACGAGCAGTACTTC
cdr3_aa: CASSLPTGQGYAYEQYF

d_call: -
clone_size: once
v_call: TRBV19
j_call: TRBJ2-6
cdr3_nt: TGTGCCAGTAGGTCGTCTGGGGCCAACGTCCTGACTTTC
cdr3_aa: CASRSSGANVLTF

d_call: -
clone_size: -
v_call: TRBV7-3
j_call: TRBJ2-1
cdr3_nt: TGTGCCAGCAGCTCACCACAGGGTGCCTACAATGAGCAGTTCTTC
cdr3_aa: CASSSPQGAYNEQFF

d_call: -
clone_size: -
v_call: TRBV9
j_call: TRBJ2-3
cdr3_nt: TGTGCCAGCAGCGTTGGGGCAGGAGAAAGGCAGTATTTT
cdr3_aa: CASSVGAGERQYF

d_call: TRBD2
clone_size: once
v_call: TRBV7-9
j_call: TRBJ2-5
cdr3_nt: TGTGCCAGCAGCTTAGGCCGGGGACTAGCGGGTGCCCAAGAGACCCAGTACTTC
cdr3_aa: CASSLGRGLAGAQETQYF

d_call: TRBD2
clone_size: -
v_call: TRBV5-4
j_call: TRBJ2-3
cdr3_nt: TGTGCCAGCAGCTTAGCGGGGGGGAAAATCACAGATACGCAGTATTTT
cdr3_aa: CASSLAGGKITDTQYF

d_call: -
clone_size: few
v_call: TRBV6-5
j_call: TRBJ1-4
cdr3_nt: TGTGCCAGCAGCCTGGTGCAGGGGCTTGTTGAAAAACTGTTTTTT
cdr3_aa: CASSLVQGLVEKLFF

d_call: -
clone_size: -
v_call: TRBV6-5
j_call: TRBJ1-6
cdr3_nt: TGTGCCAGCAGTTACGGGACTGGAAATTCACCCCTCCACTTT
cdr3_aa: CASSYGTGNSPLHF

d_call: -
clone_size: -
v_call: TRBV9
j_call: TRBJ1-1
cdr3_nt: TGTGCCAGCAGCGCGACCCGCCAGGGGCCTGAAGCTTTCTTT
cdr3_aa: CASSATRQGPEAFF

d_call: -
clone_size: -
v_call: TRBV21-1
j_call: TRBJ1-1
cdr3_nt: TGTGCCAGCAGCCCGTTAGGGCATTCGACAGACTGTGAAGCTTTCTTT
cdr3_aa: CASSPLGHSTDCEAFF

d_call: -
clone_size: -
v_call: TRBV9
j_call: TRBJ2-3
cdr3_nt: TGTGCCAGCAGCGTAGCGTGGGCAGGGGATACGCAGTATTTT
cdr3_aa: CASSVAWAGDTQYF

d_call: -
clone_size: -
v_call: TRBV5-1
j_call: TRBJ1-3
cdr3_nt: TGCGCCAGCAGCTTGGAAATGTCAGCTGGAAACACCATATATTTT
cdr3_aa: CASSLEMSAGNTIYF

d_call: -
clone_size: -
v_call: TRBV2
j_call: TRBJ2-7
cdr3_nt: TGTGCCAGCAGTGAACCGACAGATTCCTACGAGCAGTACTTC
cdr3_aa: CASSEPTDSYEQYF

d_call: TRBD1
clone_size: -
v_call: TRBV28
j_call: TRBJ2-3
cdr3_nt: TGTGCCAGCAGTTGGGACAGGTATACGCAGTATTTT
cdr3_aa: CASSWDRYTQYF

d_call: -
clone_size: -
v_call: TRBV29-1
j_call: TRBJ2-1
cdr3_nt: TGCAGCGTTGGGGGCTTCGGGTATGAGCAGTTCTTC
cdr3_aa: CSVGGFGYEQFF

d_call: -
clone_size: -
v_call: TRBV7-8
j_call: TRBJ1-6
cdr3_nt: TGTGCCAGCAGTCCCTGGGGGGTGGTGACCTCACCCCTCCACTTT
cdr3_aa: CASSPWGVVTSPLHF

d_call: TRBD2
clone_size: once
v_call: TRBV7-9
j_call: TRBJ2-7
cdr3_nt: TGTGCCAGCAATAGCGGGAGCCCCTACGAGCAGTACTTC
cdr3_aa: CASNSGSPYEQYF

d_call: -
clone_size: -
v_call: TRBV4-1
j_call: TRBJ2-3
cdr3_nt: TGCGCCAGCACCCCGGACTCCCCGCTCACAGATACGCAGTATTTT
cdr3_aa: CASTPDSPLTDTQYF

d_call: TRBD1
clone_size: -
v_call: TRBV9
j_call: TRBJ1-1
cdr3_nt: TGTGCCAGCAGCGTAGTGCCGGCAGGGGGCTACGGGAACACTGAAGCTTTCTTT
cdr3_aa: CASSVVPAGGYGNTEAFF

d_call: -
clone_size: few
v_call: TRBV19
j_call: TRBJ1-5
cdr3_nt: TGTGCCAGTAGTAGGAGCAGTAGCAATCAGCCCCAGCATTTT
cdr3_aa: CASSRSSSNQPQHF

d_call: TRBD2
clone_size: -
v_call: TRBV5-1
j_call: TRBJ2-7
cdr3_nt: TGCGCCAGCAGCTTGGATCGATTATATCTAGCGGGAGAGGGGCAGTACTTC
cdr3_aa: CASSLDRLYLAGEGQYF

d_call: -
clone_size: -
v_call: TRBV7-9
j_call: TRBJ2-7
cdr3_nt: TGTGCCAGCAGCCGACAGGAACTTTCCTACGAGCAGTACTTC
cdr3_aa: CASSRQELSYEQYF

d_call: TRBD1
clone_size: -
v_call: TRBV29-1
j_call: TRBJ2-2
cdr3_nt: TGCAGCGTTGAGGGGGCGGGACAGGGGTACACCGGGGAGCTGTTTTTT
cdr3_aa: CSVEGAGQGYTGELFF

d_call: TRBD2
clone_size: -
v_call: TRBV12-5
j_call: TRBJ2-7
cdr3_nt: TGTGCTAGTGGTTCCCGGGACTACCGGACCAAACCCCTCTACGAGCAGTACTTC
cdr3_aa: CASGSRDYRTKPLYEQYF

d_call: TRBD1
clone_size: -
v_call: TRBV2
j_call: TRBJ2-3
cdr3_nt: TGTGCCAGCAGTGGGACTTTAAAGGGGGCAACTGATACGCAGTATTTT
cdr3_aa: CASSGTLKGATDTQYF

d_call: -
clone_size: -
v_call: TRBV30
j_call: TRBJ2-3
cdr3_nt: TGTGCCTGGAGTGTAGCAGGGGATACGCAGTATTTT
cdr3_aa: CAWSVAGDTQYF

d_call: TRBD2
clone_size: -
v_call: TRBV18
j_call: TRBJ2-3
cdr3_nt: TGTGCCAGCTCACCACCCCCTAGCGGGAGGGAAAGCACAGATACGCAGTATTTT
cdr3_aa: CASSPPPSGRESTDTQYF

d_call: TRBD2
clone_size: -
v_call: TRBV19
j_call: TRBJ2-1
cdr3_nt: TGTGCCAGTAGCCATGTCGGACGGGGGGACTTCAGGGAGCAGTTCTTC
cdr3_aa: CASSHVGRGDFREQFF

d_call: -
clone_size: -
v_call: TRBV6-1
j_call: TRBJ2-7
cdr3_nt: TGTGCCAGCGGGAGGATCCAGTACGAGCAGTACTTC
cdr3_aa: CASGRIQYEQYF

d_call: TRBD2
clone_size: -
v_call: TRBV18
j_call: TRBJ2-1
cdr3_nt: TGTGCCAGCTCACCTCCTAGCGGGGGGCCCAATGAGCAGTTCTTC
cdr3_aa: CASSPPSGGPNEQFF

d_call: -
clone_size: -
v_call: TRBV25-1
j_call: TRBJ1-3
cdr3_nt: TGTGCCAGCAGTTCCCCGGGGAACACCATATATTTT
cdr3_aa: CASSSPGNTIYF

d_call: TRBD1
clone_size: -
v_call: TRBV6-1
j_call: TRBJ1-2
cdr3_nt: TGTGCCAGCACGACCGGGACAGGGAACTATGGCTACACCTTC
cdr3_aa: CASTTGTGNYGYTF

d_call: TRBD1
clone_size: -
v_call: TRBV18
j_call: TRBJ1-1
cdr3_nt: TGTGCCAGCTCACCACCGGGGACAGGGTTTCGCACTGAAGCTTTCTTT
cdr3_aa: CASSPPGTGFRTEAFF

d_call: -
clone_size: -
v_call: TRBV6-5
j_call: TRBJ1-4
cdr3_nt: TGTGCCAGCAGTTACCGGTTCGAGCGTCCTAATGAAAAACTGTTTTTT
cdr3_aa: CASSYRFERPNEKLFF

d_call: TRBD1
clone_size: -
v_call: TRBV5-1
j_call: TRBJ1-6
cdr3_nt: TGCGCCAGCACCGCGACAGGGGCGAGCAATTCACCCCTCCACTTT
cdr3_aa: CASTATGASNSPLHF

d_call: -
clone_size: -
v_call: TRBV4-1
j_call: TRBJ2-1
cdr3_nt: TGCGCCAGCAGCCAAGTACAGGCGGTCTCTATAGGGTACAATGAGCAGTTCTTC
cdr3_aa: CASSQVQAVSIGYNEQFF

d_call: -
clone_size: once
v_call: TRBV21-1
j_call: TRBJ1-5
cdr3_nt: TGTGCCAGCAGCAAAGGGCCAGGGGGAGGCGTGCCCCAGCATTTT
cdr3_aa: CASSKGPGGGVPQHF

d_call: -
clone_size: -
v_call: TRBV7-9
j_call: TRBJ1-4
cdr3_nt: TGTGCCAGCAGCTATAACAGCCTCAATGAAAAACTGTTTTTT
cdr3_aa: CASSYNSLNEKLFF

d_call: -
clone_size: -
v_call: TRBV5-4
j_call: TRBJ2-6
cdr3_nt: TGTGCCAGCAGCTTGGGAGGCATCTCTGGGGCCAACGTCCTGACTTTC
cdr3_aa: CASSLGGISGANVLTF

d_call: -
clone_size: -
v_call: TRBV28
j_call: TRBJ2-5
cdr3_nt: TGTGCCAGCCGAACACAGGTCACCAAGACCCAGTACTTC
cdr3_aa: CASRTQVTKTQYF

d_call: -
clone_size: -
v_call: TRBV21-1
j_call: TRBJ2-3
cdr3_nt: TGTGCCAGCAGCAATAATGGCGGGGGGGCAGATACGCAGTATTTT
cdr3_aa: CASSNNGGGADTQYF

d_call: -
clone_size: few
v_call: TRBV19
j_call: TRBJ2-6
cdr3_nt: TGTGCCAGTAGTAGACTACAGGGCTCTGGGGCCAACGTCCTGACTTTC
cdr3_aa: CASSRLQGSGANVLTF

d_call: TRBD2
clone_size: -
v_call: TRBV4-1
j_call: TRBJ2-1
cdr3_nt: TGCGCCAGCAGCCCGAATGTGGCGGGAGGGTACAATGAGCAGTTCTTC
cdr3_aa: CASSPNVAGGYNEQFF

d_call: -
clone_size: -
v_call: TRBV19
j_call: TRBJ2-1
cdr3_nt: TGTGCCACCGAGACTAGGATGAATGAGCAGTTCTTC
cdr3_aa: CATETRMNEQFF